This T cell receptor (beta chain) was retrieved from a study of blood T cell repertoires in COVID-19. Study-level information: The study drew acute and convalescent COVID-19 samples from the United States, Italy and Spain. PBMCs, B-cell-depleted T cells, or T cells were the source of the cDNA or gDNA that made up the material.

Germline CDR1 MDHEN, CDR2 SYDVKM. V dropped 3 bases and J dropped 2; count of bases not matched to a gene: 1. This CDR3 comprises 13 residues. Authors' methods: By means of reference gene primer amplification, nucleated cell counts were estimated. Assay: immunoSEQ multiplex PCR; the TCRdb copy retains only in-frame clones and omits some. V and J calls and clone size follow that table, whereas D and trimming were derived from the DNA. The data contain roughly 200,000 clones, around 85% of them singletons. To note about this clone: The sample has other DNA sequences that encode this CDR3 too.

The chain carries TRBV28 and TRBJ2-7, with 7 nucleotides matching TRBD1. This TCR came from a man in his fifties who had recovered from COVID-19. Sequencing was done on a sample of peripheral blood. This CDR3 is CASSLRGPYEQYF. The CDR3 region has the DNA TGTGCCAGCAGTTTGAGGGGGCCCTACGAGCAGTACTTC.